This paragraph reports one T cell receptor beta chain. This entry belongs to a study of blood T cell repertoires in COVID-19. Study overall: Acute and convalescent COVID-19 samples came from the United States, Italy and Spain.

Germline V CDR1 and CDR2: SGHRS, YFSETQ. The CDR3 totals 15 residues. Trimming took 0 bases from V and 0 from J, leaving 9 bases between them. Assay used: immunoSEQ multiplex PCR; TCRdb lists only in-frame clones, some missing. The data hold 250,000 to 300,000 clones, with approximately 91% observed a single time. Donors were grouped by their self-reported clinical history. Sample: PBMCs or T cells enriched from blood (not recorded which). The V call is TRBV5-1, the J call TRBJ1-1; unclear D gene. The sequence came from a woman aged 40 to 50 with acute COVID-19. The CDR3 bases are TGCGCCAGCAGCTTGGCCGGAGAGCTGAACACTGAAGCTTTCTTT. This translates into CASSLAGELNTEAFF.